The sequence of this TCR beta chain was determined in a study of blood T cell repertoires in COVID-19 (dated by TCRdb to the early 2020s). For the study in its entirety: Samples covering the acute and convalescent phases of COVID-19 were provided by collaborators in the United States, Italy and Spain. Where HLA class I and class II types were available, the types were taken from metadata supplied by the sample provider, not from assay-based typing. Deeply sampled blood TCRbeta repertoires from subjects exposed to, actively infected with, or recovered from COVID-19 were included in the dataset. Samples came from the ongoing ImmuneRACE study (first 160 participants) plus 1,254 subjects from 6 global collaborators. The repertoires were made available in a free public database intended to serve as a resource for research on the immune response to SARS-CoV-2. The material from the prospective study consisted of cDNA or gDNA derived from T cells, B-cell-depleted T cells, or PBMCs. The sample metadata nearly always contained a de-identified subject ID, COVID-19 status, age in years and sex. On the study overall, not on this receptor specifically: The quantity of clinical and demographic metadata differed by source and by participant and was supplied without curation.

Participants in the prospective study were aged roughly 18 to 100 years, lived in under 30 United States geographic areas, and enrolled through a virtual design. Cohort assignment in the prospective study relied on participant-reported clinical history from a screening survey and a study questionnaire. Recovered participants in ImmuneRACE Cohort 3 were defined as having two consecutive negative NP/OP PCR tests, clearance from a healthcare professional, or resolution of symptoms. In the prospective study, whole blood, serum and a nasopharyngeal or oropharyngeal swab were collected from each participant by mobile phlebotomists. Over an approximately 2-month period, participants in the prospective study had the option of providing additional blood draws and questionnaires. Before DNA extraction, blood samples from the prospective study were shipped at room temperature or frozen. Regarding this clone: What this receptor recognizes is not known. No per-base quality is available; no much larger clone lies one base away.

The immunoSEQ Assay, a bias-controlled multiplex PCR, was used to amplify TCRbeta CDR3 regions from genomic DNA. As for how the authors treated the data: The number of nucleated cells in each sample was estimated from the amplification of reference gene primers within the assay. To quantify the absolute abundance of each unique TCRbeta CDR3 rearrangement, sequence reads were collapsed and filtered. Productive Simpson clonality was computed per sample as the square root of Simpson's diversity index over productive rearrangements. TCRdb took this table from immuneACCESS and kept in-frame rearrangements with V and J called. Such tables lack part of the clones; where checked against another copy, unresolved V genes explain under half of the gap, and the rest is unexplained. V and J calls and clone size are those listed in that table; D and trimming were worked out from the DNA. The table for this sample lists hundreds of thousands of clones; about nine tenths of them were counted only once. Approximately 5% of the sample is in the top ten clones.

Germline trimming amounts to 0 bases on V and 2 bases on J, with 4 as the count of junction bases outside the gene matches. The CDR1 and CDR2 encoded by the germline V gene are SGHTA and FQGTGA. CDR3 length: 16 amino acids, cysteine to phenylalanine. Just CDR3 DNA is preserved here, 48 bases in frame from base 1. The sequencing input was PBMCs or T cells enriched from blood (not recorded which). The rearrangement combines TRBV7-3 with TRBJ2-1, and TRBD2 matches 7 of the central bases. This sequence originates from a man in his sixties who had recovered from COVID-19. The DNA is as follows: TGTGCCAGCAGCTTAACACCTAGCGGAGCCTACAATGAGCAGTTCTTC. This yields the protein CASSLTPSGAYNEQFF.